A single sample gave rise to the 10 T cell receptor beta chains below, sequenced in a study of T cells in localized non-small cell lung cancer. Some clones are missing from TCRdb's copy, which holds only in-frame ones; the method was immunoSEQ multiplex PCR. In the table there are around 26,000 clones, 65% to 85% of which are singletons. This specimen consisted of peripheral blood, obtained before any cancer treatment. The receptors originated from a man aged 35 to 69 with stage III squamous cell lung carcinoma.

Only one count was recorded for this clone. This chain connects TRBV5-6 to TRBJ1-2, with TRBD1 as a possible D gene (5 bases). V gave up 3 bases and J gave up 2 bases, with 11 bases separating them. The germline V gene has CDR1 SGHDT and CDR2 YYEEEE. The CDR3 runs to 14 residues. CDR3 protein: CASSSGGRNYGYTF. CDR3 nucleotides: TGTGCCAGCAGCTCCGGGGGACGGAACTATGGCTACACCTTC. The variable domain in full, completed from reference TRBV5-6 and TRBJ1-2, reads DAGVTQSPTHLIKTRGQQVTLRCSPKSGHDTVSWYQQALGQGPQFIFQYYEEEERQRGNFPDRFSGHQFPNYSSELNVNALLLGDSALYLCASSSGGRNYGYTFGSGTRLTVV.

The chain couples TRBV6-6 to TRBJ1-5; possibly TRBD1 for D (6 bases). The CDR3 has 11 amino acids. Germline CDR1 and CDR2: MNHNY and SVGAGI (reference sequence). CDR3 sequence: CATRGDQPQHF. CDR3 coding DNA: TGTGCGACGAGGGGGGACCAGCCCCAGCATTTT.

This rearrangement joins TRBV5-4 to TRBJ2-3; 8 positions agree with TRBD2. V shed 4 bases, J shed 3 bases, and the junction held 4 bases outside the gene matches. The V gene's germline CDR1 is SGHNT and CDR2 YYREEE (reference sequence). CDR3 length: 14 residues. CDR3 bases: TGTGCCAGCAGCCCCGGGGGGGCGACAGATACGCAGTATTTT. Encoded protein: CASSPGGATDTQYF.

This clone was seen just once. The V call is TRBV6-1, the J call TRBJ1-2, with 9 nucleotides matching TRBD1. The V segment lost 6 bases and the J segment 6 bases; nucleotides outside the gene matches: 5. This CDR3 is 13 amino acids long. Germline CDR1 and CDR2: MNHNS and SASEGT. CDR3 amino acids: CASRWDRVDGYTF. CDR3 DNA sequence: TGTGCCAGCAGATGGGACAGGGTCGATGGCTACACCTTC.

This clone was recorded only once. The chain combines TRBV6-5 with TRBJ2-2; TRBD2 aligns across 7 bases. After removal of 4 bases from V and 7 bases from J, the junction contained 3 bases not matched to a gene. The V gene's germline CDR1 is MNHEY and CDR2 SVGAGI. There are 13 residues in the CDR3. CDR3 loop: CASSWGGSGELFF. The CDR3 region has the DNA TGTGCCAGCAGTTGGGGGGGGAGCGGGGAGCTGTTTTTT.

Note on this clone: The junction and the germline gene differ at one end; a read error may be behind it. This chain uses TRBV7-6 with TRBJ2-7; D could derive from TRBD1 or TRBD2 (6 bases each). The length of the CDR3 is 15 residues. Germline CDR1 and CDR2: SGHVS and FNYEAQ. DNA for the CDR3: TGTGCCAGCAGTTTAGAGGAGGGGGGATCCTACGAGCAGTACTTC. Protein sequence: CASSLEEGGSYEQYF.

This clone appeared once. This chain links TRBV28 with TRBJ1-2; D remains unclear. Germline V gene data show CDR1 as MDHEN and CDR2 as SYDVKM. V lost 5 bases and J 2 bases, leaving 12 bases between the germline ends. The CDR3 has 14 amino acids. Here the CDR3 reads CASSPRTGNYGYTF. CDR3 coding DNA: TGTGCCAGCAGTCCCCGGACGGGGAACTATGGCTACACCTTC.

The gene calls are TRBV6-1 and TRBJ1-6, with 7 bases matching TRBD1. Unmatched junction bases numbered 11, after V lost 6 bases and J lost 9 bases. The germline V gene has CDR1 MNHNS and CDR2 SASEGT. The CDR3 has 15 amino acids. CDR3 coding DNA: TGTGCCAGCAGACCTTCACAGGGGAGTAGTTCACCCCTCCACTTT. Residues: CASRPSQGSSSPLHF.

DNA of the CDR3: TGTGCCAGCAGTCTCCTCCCCAATCAGCCCCAGCATTTT. This sequence encodes CASSLLPNQPQHF. The chain links TRBV2 to TRBJ1-5; D is unclear. Trimming removed 5 bases from V and 3 bases from J, with 8 bases in between. The CDR3 consists of 13 residues. The V gene's germline CDR1 is SNHLY and CDR2 FYNNEI.

This clone was observed a single time. The gene calls are TRBV2 and TRBJ2-7; 11 bases match TRBD2. V gave up 7 bases and J gave up 5 bases; unmatched junction bases: 7. CDR3 size: 14 residues. Looked up from germline, CDR1 is SNHLY and CDR2 is FYNNEI. The CDR3 spells CASTPTSGDNEQYF. CDR3 coding DNA: TGTGCCAGCACTCCGACTAGCGGGGACAACGAGCAGTACTTC.